The 13 T cell receptor beta chains reported below all come from one sample, sequenced in a study of T cells after posttransplantation cyclophosphamide. Sequencing used immunoSEQ multiplex PCR; TCRdb keeps in-frame clones, though not all of them. The table lists 2,300 or so clones, with no singletons. Treatment was busulfan-fludarabine conditioning, a marrow graft, and cyclophosphamide on days +3 and +4. The sequences come from PBMCs, collected after an allogeneic stem cell transplant with post-transplant cyclophosphamide. Receptors originate from a female patient aged 60 or older who received an allogeneic stem cell transplant from an unrelated donor, was CMV-positive, and had acute GVHD only. The graft donor may account for some of the T cells.

This clone rates as large. The chain employs TRBV6-2 or TRBV6-3 and TRBJ2-5; TRBD2 matches 7 bases. The CDR3 runs 18 residues. Looked up from germline, CDR1 is MNHEY and CDR2 is SVGEGT. Trimming took 1 base from V and 1 from J; bases not matched to a gene: 12. CDR3 sequence reads: CASSYYLVWDYIQETQYF. The CDR3 bases are TGTGCCAGCAGTTACTATCTTGTTTGGGACTATATCCAAGAGACCCAGTACTTC.

This clone qualifies as medium-sized. The genes are TRBV5-1 and TRBJ1-1, with D uncertain. This CDR3 contains 12 residues. The V gene lost 0 bases and the J gene lost 7 bases, with 7 bases spanning the gap. Germline V lookup: CDR1 SGHRS, CDR2 YFSETQ. CDR3 amino acids: CASSLEGIEAFF. The CDR3 DNA sequence: TGCGCCAGCAGCTTGGAGGGTATTGAAGCTTTCTTT.

This clone has at least ten counts. The chain has TRBV25-1 and TRBJ1-1; D uncertain. Trimming shortened V by 5 bases and J by 5 bases, and 12 bases separated the two germline ends. The germline CDR1 and CDR2 sequences are MGHDK and SYGVNS. The CDR3 is made up of 13 amino acids. The CDR3 DNA is TGTGCCAGCAGTAGGGCGCACCAGACTGAAGCTTTCTTT. Translated: CASSRAHQTEAFF.

This clone was seen at least ten times. This chain joins TRBV4-3 and TRBJ2-1; 9 bases are shared with TRBD2. After removal of 0 bases from V and 9 bases from J, the junction contained 12 bases not matched to a gene. This CDR3 region has 17 residues. Germline lookup yields CDR1 LGHNA and CDR2 YSLEER. Written as DNA, the CDR3 is TGCGCCAGCAGCCAAGATACGGCGGGAGGGCCGCTTGGTGAGCAGTTCTTC. Translating gives CASSQDTAGGPLGEQFF.

This clone was detected ten times or more. This chain links TRBV5-1 with TRBJ1-1, with D unclear. Germline V lookup: CDR1 SGHRS, CDR2 YFSETQ. V lost 2 bases to trimming and J lost 2 bases, with 10 bases between them. This CDR3 spans 14 amino acids. The CDR3 spells CASSLVNLNTEAFF. In nucleotides, the CDR3 is TGCGCCAGCAGCTTAGTAAACCTAAACACTGAAGCTTTCTTT.

This clone was detected ten times or more. The V and J genes are TRBV18 and TRBJ1-1; possibly TRBD1 for D (6 bases). Germline CDR1 is KGHSH and CDR2 is LQKENI. The CDR3 is 15 amino acids. Trimming stripped 6 bases from V and 5 bases from J, with 19 bases between. The CDR3 DNA sequence: TGTGCCAGCTCGTATCCAACAGGGTATTTGACTGAAGCTTTCTTT. Translating it yields CASSYPTGYLTEAFF.

Many counts were recorded for this clone. The rearrangement uses TRBV7-9 and TRBJ2-3; 9 bases line up with TRBD2. In germline, CDR1 is SEHNR, CDR2 FQNEAQ (reference sequence). J gave up 1 base and V 5 bases, and 7 bases lay outside the gene matches. This CDR3 contains 16 residues. The CDR3 DNA is TGTGCCAGCAGCCCTCTGGCGGGGGGGCGCACAGATACGCAGTATTTT. Protein product: CASSPLAGGRTDTQYF.

This clone came up many times. The chain has TRBV5-1 and TRBJ2-4, with D possibly matching TRBD1 (5 bases). The germline V and J ends were trimmed by 0 bases and 6 bases, with 16 bases remaining between them. The CDR3 sequence is 16 residues long. CDR1 and CDR2 (germline): SGHRS, YFSETQ. The CDR3 DNA is TGCGCCAGCAGCTTGGACCGACAGATCTCGGGAAACATTCAGTACTTC. Translated: CASSLDRQISGNIQYF.

This clone was recorded at least ten times. This chain links TRBV5-6 with TRBJ1-4, with 8 bases that match TRBD1. This CDR3 region has 17 residues. The V segment lost 2 bases and the J segment 3 bases; nucleotides outside the gene matches: 9. The germline CDR1 and CDR2 sequences are SGHDT and YYEEEE. CDR3 sequence: CASSFWARTGSNEKLFF. The CDR3 DNA reads as TGTGCCAGCAGCTTTTGGGCACGGACAGGGTCTAATGAAAAACTGTTTTTT. The variable domain in full, with the rest retrieved from reference TRBV5-6 and TRBJ1-4, is DAGVTQSPTHLIKTRGQQVTLRCSPKSGHDTVSWYQQALGQGPQFIFQYYEEEERQRGNFPDRFSGHQFPNYSSELNVNALLLGDSALYLCASSFWARTGSNEKLFFGSGTQLSVL.

In this sample, this clone is medium-sized. This chain links TRBV7-9 with TRBJ2-7; TRBD1 matches at 9 bases. Germline V gene sequence: CDR1 SEHNR, CDR2 FQNEAQ (reference sequence). The CDR3 has 15 residues. The ends lost 5 bases at V and 5 bases at J; junction bases unmatched: 10. The CDR3 bases are TGTGCCAGCAGCAAAGGGCCGGGACAGGGAAACGAGCAGTACTTC. Protein sequence: CASSKGPGQGNEQYF.

This clone occurred a few times. The V and J genes are TRBV30 and TRBJ2-7; D is unresolved. CDR1 and CDR2 from the germline V gene are GTSNPN and SVGIG (reference sequence). The ends were cut back, 3 bases at V and 4 bases at J, with 10 bases in the middle. The CDR3 loop spans 12 amino acids. CDR3 coding DNA: TGTGCCTGGAGCCCGGAACAGTACGAGCAGTACTTC. As protein: CAWSPEQYEQYF.

The sample holds many counts of this clone. V gene TRBV6-4 combines with J gene TRBJ2-2, with 7 bases aligning to TRBD2. V was pared by 6 bases and J by 3 bases, with 4 bases of the junction left unmatched. The CDR3 has 14 amino acids. CDR1 MRHNA and CDR2 SNTAGT come from the germline V gene. The CDR3 loop reads CASSPLAYTGELFF. The CDR3 DNA follows: TGTGCCAGCAGCCCACTAGCGTACACCGGGGAGCTGTTTTTT.

This clone was counted at least ten times. The V call is TRBV7-3, the J call TRBJ1-2, with D unclear. The CDR3 has 17 amino acids. Trimming shortened V by 2 bases and J by 3 bases, and 19 bases separated the two germline ends. From germline, CDR1 is SGHTA and CDR2 FQGTGA. In nucleotides, the CDR3 is TGTGCCAGCAGCTTAGAGCCAGGATCTCTAAAGGACTATGGCTACACCTTC. Translating gives CASSLEPGSLKDYGYTF.